The following is a TCR beta chain sequence with its context. The sample belongs to a study of response to subunit inactivated influenza vaccine. TCRdb reprocessed the RT-PCR reads with MiXCR, giving one entry per CDR3 protein. The sample contains roughly 700,000 distinct CDR3 sequences, approximately 15% of which appear only once. The CDR3 runs to 16 residues. Germline V gives CDR1 SGDLS, CDR2 YYNGEE. V was clipped by 0 bases and J by 6 bases; unmatched bases: 9. The starting material was PBMCs from blood, obtained 11 to 12 days after vaccination. The source of this sequence is a man between 45 and 60 years old who received an inactivated influenza vaccine. The J gene is TRBJ2-1, the V gene TRBV9, with TRBD2 matching over 7 bases. The CDR3 spells CASSVGEGGPFNEQFF. CDR3 nucleotide sequence: TGTGCCAGCAGCGTAGGGGAGGGAGGGCCGTTCAATGAGCAGTTCTTC.